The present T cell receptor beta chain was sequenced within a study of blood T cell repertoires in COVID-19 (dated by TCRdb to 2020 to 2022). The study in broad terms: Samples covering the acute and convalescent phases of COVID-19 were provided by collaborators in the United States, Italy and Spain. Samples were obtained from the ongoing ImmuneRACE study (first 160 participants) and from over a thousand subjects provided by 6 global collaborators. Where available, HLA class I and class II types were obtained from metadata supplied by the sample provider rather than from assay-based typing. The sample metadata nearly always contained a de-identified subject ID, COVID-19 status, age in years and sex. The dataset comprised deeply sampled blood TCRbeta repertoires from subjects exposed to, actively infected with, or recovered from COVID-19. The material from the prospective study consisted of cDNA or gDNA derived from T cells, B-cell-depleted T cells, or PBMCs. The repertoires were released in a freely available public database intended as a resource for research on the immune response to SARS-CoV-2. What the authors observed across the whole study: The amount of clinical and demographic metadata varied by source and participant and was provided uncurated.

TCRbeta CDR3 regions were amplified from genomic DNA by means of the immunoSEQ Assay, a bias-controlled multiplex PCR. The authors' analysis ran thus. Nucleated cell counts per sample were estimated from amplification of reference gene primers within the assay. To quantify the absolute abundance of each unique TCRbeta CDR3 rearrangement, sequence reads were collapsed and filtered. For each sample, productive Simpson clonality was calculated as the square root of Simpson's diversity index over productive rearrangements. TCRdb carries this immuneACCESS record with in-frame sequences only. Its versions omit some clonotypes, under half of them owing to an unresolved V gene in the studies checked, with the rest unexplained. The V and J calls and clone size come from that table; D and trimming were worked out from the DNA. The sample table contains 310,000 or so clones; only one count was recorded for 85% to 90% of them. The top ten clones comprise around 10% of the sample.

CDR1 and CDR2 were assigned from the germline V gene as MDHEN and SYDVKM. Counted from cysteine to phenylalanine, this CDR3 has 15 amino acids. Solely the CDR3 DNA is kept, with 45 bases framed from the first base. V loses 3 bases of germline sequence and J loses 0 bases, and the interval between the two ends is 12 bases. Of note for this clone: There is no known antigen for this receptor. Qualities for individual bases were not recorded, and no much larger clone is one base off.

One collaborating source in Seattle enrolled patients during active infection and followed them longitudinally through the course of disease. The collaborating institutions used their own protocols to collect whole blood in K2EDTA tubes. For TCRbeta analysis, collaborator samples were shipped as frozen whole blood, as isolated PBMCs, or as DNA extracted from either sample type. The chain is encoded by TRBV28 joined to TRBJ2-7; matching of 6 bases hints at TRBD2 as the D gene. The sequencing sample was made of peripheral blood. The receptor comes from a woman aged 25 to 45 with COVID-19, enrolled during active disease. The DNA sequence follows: TGTGCCAGCAGTTTCCCGAGCGGGCTCTCCTACGAGCAGTACTTC. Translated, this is CASSFPSGLSYEQYF. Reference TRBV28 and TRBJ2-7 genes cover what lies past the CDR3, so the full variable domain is DVKVTQSSRYLVKRTGEKVFLECVQDMDHENMFWYRQDPGLGLRLIYFSYDVKMKEKGDIPEGYSVSREKKERFSLILESASTNQTSMYLCASSFPSGLSYEQYFGPGTRLTVT.